This T cell receptor beta chain is from a study of T cell changes during pregnancy in multiple sclerosis. This CDR3 contains 13 residues. Trimming removed 2 bases at V and 8 bases at J, with 12 bases between. The germline V gene has CDR1 MGHDK and CDR2 SYGVNS. The repertoire was sequenced with immunoSEQ multiplex PCR; TCRdb's copy has only in-frame clones and lacks some. The repertoire holds approximately 48,000 clones, with 90% as singletons. The starting material was CD8+ T cells from peripheral blood mononuclear cells, obtained before pregnancy. This chain links TRBV25-1 with TRBJ1-2; D unresolved. The receptor was derived from a female donor with multiple sclerosis, enrolled in a pregnancy study. CDR3 DNA: TGTGCCAGCAGTGAAATAGGAGGGCTCGGCTACACCTTC. Protein: CASSEIGGLGYTF.